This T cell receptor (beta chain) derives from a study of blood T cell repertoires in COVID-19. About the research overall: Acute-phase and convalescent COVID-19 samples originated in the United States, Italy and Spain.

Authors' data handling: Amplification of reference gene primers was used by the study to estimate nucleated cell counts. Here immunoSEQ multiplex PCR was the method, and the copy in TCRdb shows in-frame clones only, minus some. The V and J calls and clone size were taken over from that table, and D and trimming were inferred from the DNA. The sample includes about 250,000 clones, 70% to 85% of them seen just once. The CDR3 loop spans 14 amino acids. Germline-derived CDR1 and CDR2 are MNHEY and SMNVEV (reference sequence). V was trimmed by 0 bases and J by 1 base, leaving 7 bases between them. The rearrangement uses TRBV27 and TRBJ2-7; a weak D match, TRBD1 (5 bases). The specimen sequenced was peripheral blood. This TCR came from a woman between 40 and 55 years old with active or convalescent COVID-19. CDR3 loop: CASSLSAGSYEQYF. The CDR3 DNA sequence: TGTGCCAGCAGTTTATCGGCAGGGTCCTACGAGCAGTACTTC.